This T cell receptor (beta chain) was captured in a study of blood T cell repertoires in COVID-19. Overall study context: In each case, the material was cDNA or gDNA derived from T cells, B-cell-depleted T cells, or PBMCs.

V shed 3 bases, J shed 9 bases, and the junction held 10 bases outside the gene matches. In germline, CDR1 is GTSNPN, CDR2 SVGIG (reference sequence). This CDR3 has 15 amino acids. Using immunoSEQ multiplex PCR, the repertoire was profiled, and TCRdb retains in-frame clones only, with some absent. The table includes 250,000 to 300,000 clones, 88% detected once. The sequencing sample was made of peripheral blood. This chain links TRBV30 with TRBJ2-1; 11 nucleotides match TRBD1. This clonotype originated in a young woman with COVID-19, enrolled during active disease. The CDR3 region has the DNA TGTGCCTGGAGAGGGGGACAGGGGGAACATTTTGAGCAGTTCTTC. This encodes CAWRGGQGEHFEQFF.